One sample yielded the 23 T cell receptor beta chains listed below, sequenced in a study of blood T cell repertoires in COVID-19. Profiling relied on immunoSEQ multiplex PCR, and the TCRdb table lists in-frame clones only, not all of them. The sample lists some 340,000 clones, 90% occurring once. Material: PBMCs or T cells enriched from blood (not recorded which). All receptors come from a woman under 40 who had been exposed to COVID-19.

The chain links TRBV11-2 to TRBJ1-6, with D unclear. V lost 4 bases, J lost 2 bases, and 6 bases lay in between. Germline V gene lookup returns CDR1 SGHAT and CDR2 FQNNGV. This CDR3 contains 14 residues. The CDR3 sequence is CASSSSPYNSPLHF. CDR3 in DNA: TGTGCCAGCAGCTCGTCCCCCTATAATTCACCCCTCCACTTT.

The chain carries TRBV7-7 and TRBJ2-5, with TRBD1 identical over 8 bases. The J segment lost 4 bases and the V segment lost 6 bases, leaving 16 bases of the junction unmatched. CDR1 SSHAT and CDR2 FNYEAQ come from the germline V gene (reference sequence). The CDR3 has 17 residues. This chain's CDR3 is CASSHFLIRGPGETQYF. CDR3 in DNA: TGTGCCAGCAGTCACTTCCTGATCAGGGGGCCGGGAGAGACCCAGTACTTC. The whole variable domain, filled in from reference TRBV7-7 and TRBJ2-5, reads GAGVSQSPRYKVTKRGQDVTLRCDPISSHATLYWYQQALGQGPEFLTYFNYEAQPDKSGLPSDRFSAERPEGSISTLTIQRTEQRDSAMYRCASSHFLIRGPGETQYFGPGTRLLVL.

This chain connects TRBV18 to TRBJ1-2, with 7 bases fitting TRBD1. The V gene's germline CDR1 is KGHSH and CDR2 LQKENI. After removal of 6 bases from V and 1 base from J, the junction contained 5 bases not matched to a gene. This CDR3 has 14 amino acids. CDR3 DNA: TGTGCCAGCTCTCGGACAGGTGTTAACTATGGCTACACCTTC. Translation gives CASSRTGVNYGYTF.

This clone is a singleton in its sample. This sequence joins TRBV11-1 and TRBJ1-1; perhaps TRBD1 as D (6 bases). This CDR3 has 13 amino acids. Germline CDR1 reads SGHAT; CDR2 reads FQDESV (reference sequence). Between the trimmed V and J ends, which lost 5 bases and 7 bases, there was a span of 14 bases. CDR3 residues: CASSQDRPVEAFF. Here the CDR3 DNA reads TGTGCCAGCAGCCAGGACAGACCGGTTGAAGCTTTCTTT.

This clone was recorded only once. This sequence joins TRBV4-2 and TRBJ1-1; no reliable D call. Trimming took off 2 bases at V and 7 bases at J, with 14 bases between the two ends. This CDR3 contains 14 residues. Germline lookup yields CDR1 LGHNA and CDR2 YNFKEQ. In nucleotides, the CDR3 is TGTGCCAGCAGCCAACAGCCGGGGAGGCTTGAAGCTTTCTTT. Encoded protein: CASSQQPGRLEAFF.

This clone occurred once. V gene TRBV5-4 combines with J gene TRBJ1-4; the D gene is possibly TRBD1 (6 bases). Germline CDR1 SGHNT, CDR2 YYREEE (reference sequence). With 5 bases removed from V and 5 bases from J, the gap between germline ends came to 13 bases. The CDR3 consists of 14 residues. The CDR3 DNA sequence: TGTGCCAGCAGGACGGGGGGCGGAAATGAAAAACTGTTTTTT. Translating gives CASRTGGGNEKLFF. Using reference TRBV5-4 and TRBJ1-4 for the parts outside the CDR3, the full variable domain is ETGVTQSPTHLIKTRGQQVTLRCSSQSGHNTVSWYQQALGQGPQFIFQYYREEENGRGNFPPRFSGLQFPNYSSELNVNALELDDSALYLCASRTGGGNEKLFFGSGTQLSVL.

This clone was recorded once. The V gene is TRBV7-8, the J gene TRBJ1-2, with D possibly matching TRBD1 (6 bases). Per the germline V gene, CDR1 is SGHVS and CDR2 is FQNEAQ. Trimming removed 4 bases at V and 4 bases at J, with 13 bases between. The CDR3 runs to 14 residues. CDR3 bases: TGTGCCAGCAGCTCGGGGGGGGCGAGCTATGGCTACACCTTC. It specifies CASSSGGASYGYTF.

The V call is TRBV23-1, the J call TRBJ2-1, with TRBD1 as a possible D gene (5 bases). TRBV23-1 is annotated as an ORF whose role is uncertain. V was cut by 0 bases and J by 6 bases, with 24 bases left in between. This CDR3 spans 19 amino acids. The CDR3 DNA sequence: TGCGCCAGCAGTCAATCGTTAGTACTGGGCAGGGAAACCCCCAATGAGCAGTTCTTC. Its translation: CASSQSLVLGRETPNEQFF.

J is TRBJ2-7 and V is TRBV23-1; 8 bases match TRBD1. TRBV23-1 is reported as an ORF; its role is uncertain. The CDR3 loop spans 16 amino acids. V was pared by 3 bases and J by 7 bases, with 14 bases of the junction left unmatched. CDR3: CASSHRDRGSRREQYF. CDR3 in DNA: TGCGCCAGCAGTCATCGTGACAGGGGTTCCCGTCGGGAGCAGTACTTC.

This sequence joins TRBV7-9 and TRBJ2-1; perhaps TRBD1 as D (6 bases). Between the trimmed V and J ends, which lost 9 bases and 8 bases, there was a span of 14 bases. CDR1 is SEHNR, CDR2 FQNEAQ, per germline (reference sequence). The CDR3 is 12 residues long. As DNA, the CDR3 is TGTGCCAGACAGGGAAAGGGGCATGAGCAGTTCTTC. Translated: CARQGKGHEQFF.

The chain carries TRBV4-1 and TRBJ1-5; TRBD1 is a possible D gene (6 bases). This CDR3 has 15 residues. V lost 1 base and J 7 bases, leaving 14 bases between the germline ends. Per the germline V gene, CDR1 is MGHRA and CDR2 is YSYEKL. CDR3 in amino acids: CASSQVQQGRQPQHF. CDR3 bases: TGCGCCAGCAGCCAAGTACAACAGGGCCGGCAGCCCCAGCATTTT.

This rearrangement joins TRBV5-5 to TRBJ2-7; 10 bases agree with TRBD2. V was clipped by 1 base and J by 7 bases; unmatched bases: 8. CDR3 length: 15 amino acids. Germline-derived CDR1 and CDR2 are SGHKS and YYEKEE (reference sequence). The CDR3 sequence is CASSLLAGGYGEQYF. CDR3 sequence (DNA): TGTGCCAGCAGCTTGTTAGCGGGGGGATATGGGGAGCAGTACTTC. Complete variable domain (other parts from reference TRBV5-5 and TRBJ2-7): DAGVTQSPTHLIKTRGQQVTLRCSPISGHKSVSWYQQVLGQGPQFIFQYYEKEERGRGNFPDRFSARQFPNYSSELNVNALLLGDSALYLCASSLLAGGYGEQYFGPGTRLTVT.

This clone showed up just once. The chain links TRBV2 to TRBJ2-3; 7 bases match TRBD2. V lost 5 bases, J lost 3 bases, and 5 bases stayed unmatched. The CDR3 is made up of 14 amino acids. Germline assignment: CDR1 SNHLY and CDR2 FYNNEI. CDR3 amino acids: CASSQGRGTDTQYF. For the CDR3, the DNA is TGTGCCAGCAGTCAAGGGAGGGGAACAGATACGCAGTATTTT.

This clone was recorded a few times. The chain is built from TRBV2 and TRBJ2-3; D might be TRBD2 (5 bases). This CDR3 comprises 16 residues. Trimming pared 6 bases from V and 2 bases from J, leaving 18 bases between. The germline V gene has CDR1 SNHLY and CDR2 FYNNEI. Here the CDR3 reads CASSPSTSRITDTQYF. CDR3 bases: TGTGCCAGCAGCCCTTCAACTAGTAGAATCACAGATACGCAGTATTTT. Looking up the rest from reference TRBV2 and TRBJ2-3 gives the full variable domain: EPEVTQTPSHQVTQMGQEVILRCVPISNHLYFYWYRQILGQKVEFLVSFYNNEISEKSEIFDDQFSVERPDGSNFTLKIRSTKLEDSAMYFCASSPSTSRITDTQYFGPGTRLTVL.

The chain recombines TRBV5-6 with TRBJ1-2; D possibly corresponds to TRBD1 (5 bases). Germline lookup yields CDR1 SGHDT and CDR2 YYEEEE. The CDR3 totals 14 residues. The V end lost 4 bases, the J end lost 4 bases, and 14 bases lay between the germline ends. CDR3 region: CASSPVGASYGYTF. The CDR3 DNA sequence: TGTGCCAGCAGCCCGGTAGGGGCAAGCTATGGCTACACCTTC. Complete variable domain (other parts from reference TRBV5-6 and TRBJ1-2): DAGVTQSPTHLIKTRGQQVTLRCSPKSGHDTVSWYQQALGQGPQFIFQYYEEEERQRGNFPDRFSGHQFPNYSSELNVNALLLGDSALYLCASSPVGASYGYTFGSGTRLTVV.

CDR3 loop: CASSPGQINEKLFF. DNA of the CDR3: TGCGCCAGCAGCCCGGGACAGATTAATGAAAAACTGTTTTTT. The chain recombines TRBV5-1 with TRBJ1-4; TRBD1 matches 7 bases. CDR3 length equals 14 residues. Germline V CDR1 and CDR2: SGHRS, YFSETQ. The ends lost 4 bases at V and 4 bases at J; junction bases unmatched: 4.

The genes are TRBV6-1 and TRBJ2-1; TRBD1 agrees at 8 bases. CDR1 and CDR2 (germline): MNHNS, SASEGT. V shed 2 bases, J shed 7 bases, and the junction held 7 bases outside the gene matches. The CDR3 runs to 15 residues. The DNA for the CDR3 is TGTGCCAGCAGTGAAATCAGGGGGCGAGAAAATGAGCAGTTCTTC. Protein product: CASSEIRGRENEQFF.

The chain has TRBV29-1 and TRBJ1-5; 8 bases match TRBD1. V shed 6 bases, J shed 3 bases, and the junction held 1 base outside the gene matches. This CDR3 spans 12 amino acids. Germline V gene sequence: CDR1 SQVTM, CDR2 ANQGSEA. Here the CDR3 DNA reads TGCAGCGTCCAGGGGGCCAATCAGCCCCAGCATTTT. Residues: CSVQGANQPQHF.

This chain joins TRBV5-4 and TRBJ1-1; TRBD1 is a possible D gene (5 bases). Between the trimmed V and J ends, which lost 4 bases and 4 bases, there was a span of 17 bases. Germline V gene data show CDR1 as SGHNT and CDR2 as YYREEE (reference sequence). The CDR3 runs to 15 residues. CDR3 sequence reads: CASSPSGGGGTEAFF. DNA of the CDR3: TGTGCCAGCAGCCCCTCGGGAGGTGGGGGCACTGAAGCTTTCTTT.

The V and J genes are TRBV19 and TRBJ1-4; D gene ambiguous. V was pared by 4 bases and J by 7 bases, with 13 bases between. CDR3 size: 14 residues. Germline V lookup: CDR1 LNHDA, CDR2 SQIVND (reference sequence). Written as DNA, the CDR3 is TGTGCCAGTAGTACCCTCCTCCTCGGTGAAAAACTGTTTTTT. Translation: CASSTLLLGEKLFF. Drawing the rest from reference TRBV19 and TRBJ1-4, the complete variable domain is DGGITQSPKYLFRKEGQNVTLSCEQNLNHDAMYWYRQDPGQGLRLIYYSQIVNDFQKGDIAEGYSVSREKKESFPLTVTSAQKNPTAFYLCASSTLLLGEKLFFGSGTQLSVL.

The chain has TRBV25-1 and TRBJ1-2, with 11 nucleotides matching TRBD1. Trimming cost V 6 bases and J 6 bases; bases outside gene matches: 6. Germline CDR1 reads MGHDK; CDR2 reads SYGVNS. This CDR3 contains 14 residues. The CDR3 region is CASRDRGLYDGYTF. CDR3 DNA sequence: TGTGCCAGCAGGGACAGGGGGCTTTATGATGGCTACACCTTC.

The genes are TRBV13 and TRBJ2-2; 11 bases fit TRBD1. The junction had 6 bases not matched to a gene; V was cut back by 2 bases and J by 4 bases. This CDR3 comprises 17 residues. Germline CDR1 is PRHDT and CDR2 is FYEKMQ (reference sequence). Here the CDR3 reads CASSLYGTGGVTGELFF. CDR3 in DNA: TGTGCCAGCAGCTTATATGGGACAGGGGGAGTCACCGGGGAGCTGTTTTTT. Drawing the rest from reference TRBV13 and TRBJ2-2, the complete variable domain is AAGVIQSPRHLIKEKRETATLKCYPIPRHDTVYWYQQGPGQDPQFLISFYEKMQSDKGSIPDRFSAQQFSDYHSELNMSSLELGDSALYFCASSLYGTGGVTGELFFGEGSRLTVL.

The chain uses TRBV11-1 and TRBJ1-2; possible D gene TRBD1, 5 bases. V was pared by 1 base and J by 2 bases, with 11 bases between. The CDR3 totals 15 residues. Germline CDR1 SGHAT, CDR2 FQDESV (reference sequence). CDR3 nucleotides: TGTGCCAGCAGCTTAGGCCTCGACAGAAACTATGGCTACACCTTC. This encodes CASSLGLDRNYGYTF.